A single sample gave rise to the 13 T cell receptor beta chains below, sequenced in a study of T-cell reconstitution after alpha-beta-depleted transplantation in children. Researchers prepared the TCRbeta library using unique molecular identifiers, the study reports. Each CDR3 protein is one row after TCRdb ran MiXCR on the PCR reads. The table records approximately 350,000 distinct CDR3 sequences, roughly 13% of them present only once. The sample here was PBMCs, taken from the stem cell graft. Every receptor here comes from a human donor who donated a stem cell graft to a child with Fanconi anemia.

At least ten counts were recorded for this clonotype. The J gene is TRBJ2-3, the V gene TRBV15, with D tentatively TRBD1 or TRBD2 (5 bases each). V was cut by 5 bases and J by 5 bases, with 20 bases left in between. Germline V gene sequence: CDR1 LNHNV, CDR2 YYDKDF (reference sequence). The CDR3 covers 16 residues. The CDR3 sequence is CATSARGDPDGDTQYF. CDR3 nucleotide sequence: TGTGCCACCAGCGCCCGAGGGGACCCGGATGGAGATACGCAGTATTTT.

This chain joins TRBV11-3 and TRBJ2-7; D may be TRBD1 or TRBD2 (5 bases each). This CDR3 spans 12 amino acids. Germline V gene lookup returns CDR1 SGHNT and CDR2 YENEEA. V was trimmed by 5 bases and J by 6 bases, leaving 11 bases between them. The CDR3 bases are TGTGCCAGCAGCCAGGGAAGCGGCGAGCAGTACTTC. Its protein is CASSQGSGEQYF.

This clonotype has more than one count but fewer than ten. The V gene is TRBV29-1, the J gene TRBJ1-2; perhaps TRBD1 as D (6 bases). CDR3 length: 14 amino acids. Trimming took off 6 bases at V and 7 bases at J, with 21 bases between the two ends. Germline CDR1 reads SQVTM; CDR2 reads ANQGSEA. CDR3 in amino acids: CSVDLTGLGGGYTF. In nucleotides, the CDR3 is TGCAGCGTCGACCTAACAGGGTTAGGTGGTGGCTACACCTTC.

The chain carries TRBV29-1 and TRBJ1-3; no definite D call. The CDR3 extends over 14 amino acids. CDR1 and CDR2 from the germline V gene are SQVTM and ANQGSEA. The ends were cut back, 6 bases at V and 2 bases at J, with 14 bases in the middle. CDR3 bases: TGCAGCGTCACCGGGGAGCGGGCTGGAAACACCATATATTTT. Residues: CSVTGERAGNTIYF.

The sample holds a few counts of this clonotype. The gene calls are TRBV20-1 and TRBJ2-7, with unresolved D. V lost 3 bases and J lost 3, with 15 bases in between. Germline CDR1 reads DFQATT; CDR2 reads SNEGSKA (reference sequence). The CDR3 covers 14 residues. CDR3 bases: TGCAGTGCTAGCCTAGGACCGGCACGCTACGAGCAGTACTTC. Translating gives CSASLGPARYEQYF.

J is TRBJ2-3 and V is TRBV4-3, with D maybe TRBD1 (6 bases). The V end was cut by 1 base, the J end by 6 bases, with 11 bases between. Germline V gene data show CDR1 as LGHNA and CDR2 as YSLEER. The CDR3 length is 14 residues. The CDR3 loop is CASSQVGAPDTQYF. The CDR3 DNA reads TGCGCCAGCAGCCAAGTGGGGGCCCCGGATACGCAGTATTTT.

Only a few counts were recorded for this clonotype. This chain joins TRBV5-1 and TRBJ2-5, with D uncertain. Trimming took 2 bases from V and 2 from J, leaving 7 bases between them. The CDR3 sequence is 13 residues long. From germline, CDR1 is SGHRS and CDR2 YFSETQ. The CDR3 region is CASSFGPQETQYF. CDR3 nucleotide sequence: TGCGCCAGCAGCTTTGGACCTCAAGAGACCCAGTACTTC.

This chain links TRBV7-2 with TRBJ2-5; D unresolved. Germline-derived CDR1 and CDR2 are SGHTA and FQGNSA. The V gene lost 3 bases and the J gene lost 5 bases, with 4 bases spanning the gap. The CDR3 extends over 11 amino acids. DNA of the CDR3: TGTGCCAGCAGCTTCGCGGAGACCCAGTACTTC. As protein: CASSFAETQYF.

The chain has TRBV5-1 and TRBJ1-1; no reliable D call. Germline CDR1 is SGHRS and CDR2 is YFSETQ. CDR3 length: 14 residues. V was cut by 4 bases and J by 1 base, with 11 bases left in between. CDR3: CASSDDIKNTEAFF. For the CDR3, the DNA is TGCGCCAGCAGCGATGACATCAAGAACACTGAAGCTTTCTTT. Using reference TRBV5-1 and TRBJ1-1 for the parts outside the CDR3, the full variable domain is KAGVTQTPRYLIKTRGQQVTLSCSPISGHRSVSWYQQTPGQGLQFLFEYFSETQRNKGNFPGRFSGRQFSNSRSEMNVSTLELGDSALYLCASSDDIKNTEAFFGQGTRLTVV.

The chain combines TRBV27 with TRBJ2-7; the match to TRBD1 covers 9 bases. The V segment lost 6 bases and the J segment 2 bases; nucleotides outside the gene matches: 8. This CDR3 region has 15 residues. Germline V gene sequence: CDR1 MNHEY, CDR2 SMNVEV (reference sequence). CDR3 nucleotide sequence: TGTGCCAGCAGCGGAATCGGGACAGGGCCCTACGAGCAGTACTTC. As protein: CASSGIGTGPYEQYF.

The sample holds many counts of this clonotype. The chain recombines TRBV5-1 with TRBJ2-1, with D perhaps being TRBD1 or TRBD2 (5 bases each). The germline V gene encodes CDR1 SGHRS and CDR2 YFSETQ. The CDR3 runs to 14 residues. V lost 3 bases and J lost 8, with 15 bases in between. The CDR3 DNA follows: TGCGCCAGCAGCTCCGAGGGACGGATTGATGAGCAGTTCTTC. Translating it yields CASSSEGRIDEQFF.

The V call is TRBV20-1, the J call TRBJ2-1; weak D call: TRBD2 (5 bases). Germline assignment: CDR1 DFQATT and CDR2 SNEGSKA (reference sequence). The CDR3 spans 15 residues. The V gene lost 6 bases and the J gene lost 12 bases, with 27 bases spanning the gap. In nucleotides, the CDR3 is TGCAGTGCCCAATCGAGGGTGAAGTCCCCTCAGGTGCAGTTCTTC. Protein product: CSAQSRVKSPQVQFF.

This clonotype was detected only a few times. The chain links TRBV12-3 or TRBV12-4 to TRBJ2-1; D unclear. Trimming removed 5 bases at V and 2 bases at J, with 16 bases between. The CDR3 has 16 residues. CDR3 amino acids: CASSITTRRTYNEQFF. The DNA for the CDR3 is TGTGCCAGCAGTATCACAACTCGGAGAACCTACAATGAGCAGTTCTTC.